Listed below are T cell receptor beta chains from one sample, sequenced in a study of glioma-infiltrating T cells. In TCRdb, the multiplex PCR reads were re-called with MiXCR into one record per CDR3 protein. The table lists approximately 89,000 distinct CDR3 sequences, 20% to 25% of them singletons. The source material was glioma tissue, nonneoplastic brain tissue, or PBMCs (not recorded which). The source of these receptors is a human donor with low-grade glioma or glioblastoma, undergoing nonglioma brain surgery, or in good health (not recorded which). The CDR3 runs from the conserved cysteine through the conserved F or W. D genes are given only for firm matches. Some rows have no size entry. The others give once, few or many, or a class for an expanded clone.

clone_size	d_call	j_call	v_call	cdr3_nt	cdr3_aa
-	-	TRBJ2-1	TRBV30	TGTGCCTGGAGTAAACCTAAGGGGCAGTTCTTC	CAWSKPKGQFF
many	TRBD1	TRBJ1-2	TRBV4-1	TGCGCCAGCAGCCAAGTGACACAGGGGGCGCGGTATGGCTACACCTTC	CASSQVTQGARYGYTF
many	-	TRBJ1-1	TRBV20-1	TGCAGTGCTAGAACGTACATCAATACCGGACCAGCTTTCTTT	CSARTYINTGPAFF
many	-	TRBJ2-5	TRBV18	TGTGCCAGCTCACCAGCGGGGGAGACCCAGTACTTC	CASSPAGETQYF
few	-	TRBJ2-7	TRBV2	TGTGCCAGCACCTTCGACAGGCCCCGAGATTCCTACGAGCAGTACTTC	CASTFDRPRDSYEQYF
many	-	TRBJ1-1	TRBV2	TGTGCCAGCCGAAAAAGGGGGGCGAACACTGAAGCTTTCTTT	CASRKRGANTEAFF
few	-	TRBJ2-7	TRBV19	TGTGCCAGTAGTAATGCCGCAACCTACGAGCAGTACTTC	CASSNAATYEQYF
-	-	TRBJ2-7	TRBV20-1	TGCAGTGCTAGAGATACTCGAGGGACTTATTACGAGCAGTACTTC	CSARDTRGTYYEQYF
many	-	TRBJ1-1	TRBV5-4	TGTGCCAGCAGCTTAAAGAACACTGAAGCTTTCTTT	CASSLKNTEAFF
-	-	TRBJ1-1	TRBV9	TGTGCCAGCAGCGTAGGGGGGGGCTGGACTGAAGCTTTCTTT	CASSVGGGWTEAFF
-	-	TRBJ2-1	TRBV19	TGTGCCAGTACGGGTAAAGGATTCAGCTCCTACAATGAGCAGTTCTTC	CASTGKGFSSYNEQFF
many	-	TRBJ1-1	TRBV2	TGTGCCAGCAGTGAACGGCCGGACGCTGAAGCTTTCTTT	CASSERPDAEAFF
many	TRBD1	TRBJ1-6	TRBV20-1	TGCAGTGCTGGAACCGGGACAGGGAGGAATTCACCCCTCCACTTT	CSAGTGTGRNSPLHF
-	-	TRBJ2-1	TRBV5-4	TGTGCCAGCAGCCTGATGCGGCTAGCAGGGGAGACCCAGTTCTTC	CASSLMRLAGETQFF
-	-	TRBJ1-2	TRBV12-3/TRBV12-4	TGTGCCAGCAGTTTAGCGTCCGGGGGGGGTTATGGCTACACCTTC	CASSLASGGGYGYTF
many	TRBD1	TRBJ2-7	TRBV25-1	TGTGCCAGCACCCGACAGGGCAGCCACGAGCAGTACTTC	CASTRQGSHEQYF
-	-	TRBJ2-7	TRBV4-1	TGCGCCAGCAGCCAAGATTCAACGACTTGGGGCAACGAGCAGTACTTC	CASSQDSTTWGNEQYF
many	-	TRBJ1-1	TRBV5-4	TGTGCCAGCAGAGCCCCCGGGACATCGAACACTGAAGCTTTCTTT	CASRAPGTSNTEAFF
-	-	TRBJ2-7	TRBV12-3/TRBV12-4	TGTGCCAGCAGCCCCCCAGGGGCTTTCTACGAGCAGTACTTC	CASSPPGAFYEQYF
few	TRBD2	TRBJ2-3	TRBV2	TGTGCCAGCAGTGTCAGCGGGGCAGATACGCAGTATTTT	CASSVSGADTQYF
-	-	TRBJ2-7	TRBV10-1	TGCGCCAGCAGTGCGTCAGCGGGCAACTCCTACGAGCAGTACTTC	CASSASAGNSYEQYF
many	-	TRBJ1-2	TRBV28	TGTGCCAGCAACGAGGGCACTGCTAACTATGGCTACACCTTC	CASNEGTANYGYTF
many	TRBD1	TRBJ1-2	TRBV6-1	TGTGCCAGCAGTTTGAACAGGGGCTATGGCTACACCTTC	CASSLNRGYGYTF
-	-	TRBJ2-3	TRBV7-2	TGTGCCAGCAGCCTCGGACTAGAGGGGGAAGCCGGCACAGATACGCAGTATTTT	CASSLGLEGEAGTDTQYF
many	TRBD2	TRBJ2-1	TRBV6-1	TGTGCCAGCAGTTACCCGGGACTAGCCCGCAATGAGCAGTTCTTC	CASSYPGLARNEQFF
-	-	TRBJ2-5	TRBV29-1	TGCAGCGACTCACAGGGACTTCAAGAGACCCAGTACTTC	CSDSQGLQETQYF
many	-	TRBJ1-3	TRBV12-3/TRBV12-4	TGTGCCAGCAGTGACGGACAGACCTTCACAGGAAACACCATATATTTT	CASSDGQTFTGNTIYF
many	-	TRBJ1-1	TRBV6-1	TGTGCCAGCAGTCTGGGAGGAGGGGCTGAAGCTTTCTTT	CASSLGGGAEAFF
many	-	TRBJ1-1	TRBV12-3/TRBV12-4	TGTGCCAGCACCGTAATGGGAGGGACTTCGAGCACTGAAGCTTTCTTT	CASTVMGGTSSTEAFF
many	TRBD1	TRBJ1-1	TRBV10-3	TGTGCCATCAGGGGGACAGGAACCTTGAACACTGAAGCTTTCTTT	CAIRGTGTLNTEAFF
many	-	TRBJ2-3	TRBV4-1	TGCGCCAGCAGCCAAAATATTCAGATAGTCACGCAGTATTTT	CASSQNIQIVTQYF
many	-	TRBJ1-4	TRBV20-1	TGCAGTGCTAGAGGCGGGGCTGGTGAAAAACTGTTTTTT	CSARGGAGEKLFF
-	-	TRBJ1-2	TRBV5-4	TGTGCCAGCAGCTTGGGAGGAGGGGAGATTAACTATGGCTACACCTTC	CASSLGGGEINYGYTF
many	-	TRBJ2-5	TRBV6-1	TGTGCCAGCAGCAAAGGGGGGGGCCAAGAGACCCAGTACTTC	CASSKGGGQETQYF
many	TRBD1	TRBJ1-2	TRBV14	TGTGCCAGCAGCCAAGAATGGCAGGGGGCCCCATACACCTTC	CASSQEWQGAPYTF
many	-	TRBJ1-2	TRBV12-3/TRBV12-4	TGTGCCAGCAGTTTCGGGTCATGGGGGGCAAGTGGCTACACCTTC	CASSFGSWGASGYTF
few	TRBD1	TRBJ1-6	TRBV19	TGTGCCAGTTTACCCGGGACAGGGGTTAATTCACCCCTCCACTTT	CASLPGTGVNSPLHF
many	-	TRBJ2-7	TRBV6-6	TGTGCCAGCAGTTACTTGAGGGGGGCTTCCTACGAGCAGTACTTC	CASSYLRGASYEQYF
many	-	TRBJ2-3	TRBV7-2	TGTGCCAGCAGCCAATGGGGACAAAAGACAGATACGCAGTATTTT	CASSQWGQKTDTQYF
few	-	TRBJ2-5	TRBV7-6	TGTGCCAGCAGCTGGGCGTTTCAAGAGACCCAGTACTTC	CASSWAFQETQYF
many	-	TRBJ1-2	TRBV27	TGTGCCAGCAGATCGAGCGGTTTGGGTGGCTACACCTTC	CASRSSGLGGYTF
-	-	TRBJ1-1	TRBV29-1	TGCAGCGTTGAAAGCGCAGGGAGGCGCACTGAAGCTTTCTTT	CSVESAGRRTEAFF
many	-	TRBJ1-2	TRBV19	TGTGCCAGTAGTATAGGCTCCGGACGGTATGGCTACACCTTC	CASSIGSGRYGYTF
-	-	TRBJ2-3	TRBV6-1	TGTGCCGGCAGACCCGGCAGGGGTCACACAGATACGCAGTATTTT	CAGRPGRGHTDTQYF
many	-	TRBJ2-4	TRBV28	TGTGCCAGCAGTTTTCTGGACATTCAGTACTTC	CASSFLDIQYF
many	-	TRBJ2-7	TRBV15	TGTGCCACCAAAACTGGCCACTCAAACTACGAGCAGTACTTC	CATKTGHSNYEQYF
few	TRBD1	TRBJ2-7	TRBV5-1	TGCGCCAGCAGCTTGCAACAGGGGACACCCTACGAGCAGTACTTC	CASSLQQGTPYEQYF
many	-	TRBJ2-7	TRBV27	TGTGCCAGCACCCAGAGAGGGGGAGTATCCTACGAGCAGTACTTC	CASTQRGGVSYEQYF
many	-	TRBJ1-1	TRBV29-1	TGCAGCGTGTCACATAGTATGAACACTGAAGCTTTCTTT	CSVSHSMNTEAFF